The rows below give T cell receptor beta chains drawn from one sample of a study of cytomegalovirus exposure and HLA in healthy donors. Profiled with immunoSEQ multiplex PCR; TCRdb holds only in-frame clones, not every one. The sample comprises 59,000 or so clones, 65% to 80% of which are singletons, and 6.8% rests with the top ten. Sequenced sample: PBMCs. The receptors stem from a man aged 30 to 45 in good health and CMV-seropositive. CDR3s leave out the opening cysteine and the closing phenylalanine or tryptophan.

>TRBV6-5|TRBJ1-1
ASSLGTVHNTEAF
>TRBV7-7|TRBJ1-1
ASSPGQGSEAF
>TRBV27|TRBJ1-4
ASSLEGATNEKLF
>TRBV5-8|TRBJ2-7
ASSGLGHGTGKEQY
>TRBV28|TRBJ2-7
ASSSPSGTGGFYEQY
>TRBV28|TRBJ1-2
ASSLYLGGDGYT
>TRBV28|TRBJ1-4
ASTRETGAYEKLF
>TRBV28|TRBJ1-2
ASSLWGAYGYT
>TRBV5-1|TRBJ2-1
ASSSGQGPNEQF
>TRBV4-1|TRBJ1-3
ASSQLGVLTIY
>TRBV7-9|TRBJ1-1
ASSEQANTEAF
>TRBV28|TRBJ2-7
ASSLITLARGDYEQY
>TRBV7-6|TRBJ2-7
ASSYEGRAYEQY
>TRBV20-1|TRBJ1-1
SATFDRKAF
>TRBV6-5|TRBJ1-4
ASSLGQTGVWEKLF
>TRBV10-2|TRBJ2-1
ASRQGRTYNEQF
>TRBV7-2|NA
ASSLGTASSYEQY
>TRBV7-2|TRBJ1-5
ASSLGTGVNQPQH
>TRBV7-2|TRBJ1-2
ASSSDRGRLNYGYT
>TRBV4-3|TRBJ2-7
ASSQDREGRTYYEQY
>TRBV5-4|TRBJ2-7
ASSPTGASPYEQY
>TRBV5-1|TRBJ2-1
ASSPNSRGEQF
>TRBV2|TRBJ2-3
ASSARVWAGGPLTDTQY
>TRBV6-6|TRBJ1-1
ASSQADRGTEAF
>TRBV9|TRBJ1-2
ASSSYRGLGGYT
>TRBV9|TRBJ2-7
ASSVGDSSYEQY
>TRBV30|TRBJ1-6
AWSRGEPLH
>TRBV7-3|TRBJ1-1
ASSMTGDTEAF
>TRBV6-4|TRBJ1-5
ASSDGTGNQPQH